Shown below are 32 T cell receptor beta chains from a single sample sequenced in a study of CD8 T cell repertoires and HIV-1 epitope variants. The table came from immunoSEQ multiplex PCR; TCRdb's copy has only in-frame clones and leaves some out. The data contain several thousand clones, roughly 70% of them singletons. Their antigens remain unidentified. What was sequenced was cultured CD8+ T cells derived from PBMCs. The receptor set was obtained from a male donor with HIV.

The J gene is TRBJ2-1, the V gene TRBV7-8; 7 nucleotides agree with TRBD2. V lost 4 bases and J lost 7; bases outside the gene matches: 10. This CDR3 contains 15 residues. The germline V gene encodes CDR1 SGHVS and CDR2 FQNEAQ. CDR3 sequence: CASSSMRSSGNEQFF. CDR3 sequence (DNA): TGTGCCAGCAGCTCCATGAGGAGTAGCGGGAATGAGCAGTTCTTC.

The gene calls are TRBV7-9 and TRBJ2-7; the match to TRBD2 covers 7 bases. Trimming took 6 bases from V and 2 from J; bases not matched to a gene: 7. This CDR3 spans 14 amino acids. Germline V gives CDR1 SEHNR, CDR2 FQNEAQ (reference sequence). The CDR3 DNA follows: TGTGCCAGCAGTGATCTAGCGGATCCCTACGAGCAGTACTTC. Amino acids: CASSDLADPYEQYF.

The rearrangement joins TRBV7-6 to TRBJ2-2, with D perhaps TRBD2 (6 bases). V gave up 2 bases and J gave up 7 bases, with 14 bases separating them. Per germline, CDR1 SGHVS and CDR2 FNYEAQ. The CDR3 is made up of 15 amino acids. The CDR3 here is CASSLSGGAGGELFF. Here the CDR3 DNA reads TGTGCCAGCAGCTTAAGTGGAGGGGCGGGCGGGGAGCTGTTTTTT.

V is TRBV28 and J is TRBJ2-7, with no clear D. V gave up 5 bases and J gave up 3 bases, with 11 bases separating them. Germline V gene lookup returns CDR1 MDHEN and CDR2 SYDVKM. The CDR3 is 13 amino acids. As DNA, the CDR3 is TGTGCCAGCAGTCTAATGGACGGCTACGAGCAGTACTTC. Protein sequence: CASSLMDGYEQYF.

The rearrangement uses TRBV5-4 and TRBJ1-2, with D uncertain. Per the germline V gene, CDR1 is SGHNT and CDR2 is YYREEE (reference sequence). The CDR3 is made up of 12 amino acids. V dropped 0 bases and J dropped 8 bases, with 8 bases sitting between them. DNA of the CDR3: TGTGCCAGCAGCTTGGGGACCCGGGGCTACACCTTC. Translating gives CASSLGTRGYTF.

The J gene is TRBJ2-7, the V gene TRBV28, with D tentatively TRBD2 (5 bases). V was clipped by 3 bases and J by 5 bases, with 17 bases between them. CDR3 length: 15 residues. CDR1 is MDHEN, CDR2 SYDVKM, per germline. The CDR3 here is CASSFGPILGDEQYF. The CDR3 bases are TGTGCCAGCAGTTTTGGGCCGATTCTCGGGGACGAGCAGTACTTC.

CDR3 loop: CASRLRNTEAFF. The CDR3 DNA reads as TGTGCCAGCAGGCTGAGGAACACTGAAGCTTTCTTT. The gene calls are TRBV6-5 and TRBJ1-1; D call uncertain. V lost 6 bases and J 1 base, leaving 6 bases between the germline ends. This CDR3 is built from 12 residues. Germline V gives CDR1 MNHEY, CDR2 SVGAGI.

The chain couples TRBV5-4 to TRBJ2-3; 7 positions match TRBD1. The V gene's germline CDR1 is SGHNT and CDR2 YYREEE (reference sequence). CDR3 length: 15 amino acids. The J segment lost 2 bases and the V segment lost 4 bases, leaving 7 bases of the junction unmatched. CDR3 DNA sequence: TGTGCCAGCAGCCAAACAGGGGCCCTCACAGATACGCAGTATTTT. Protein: CASSQTGALTDTQYF. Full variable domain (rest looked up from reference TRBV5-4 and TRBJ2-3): ETGVTQSPTHLIKTRGQQVTLRCSSQSGHNTVSWYQQALGQGPQFIFQYYREEENGRGNFPPRFSGLQFPNYSSELNVNALELDDSALYLCASSQTGALTDTQYFGPGTRLTVL.

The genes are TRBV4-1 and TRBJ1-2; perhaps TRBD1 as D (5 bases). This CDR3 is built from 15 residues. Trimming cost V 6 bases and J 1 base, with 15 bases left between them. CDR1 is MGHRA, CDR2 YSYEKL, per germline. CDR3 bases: TGCGCCAGCAGTCACAGCGACGGGGGTAACTATGGCTACACCTTC. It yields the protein CASSHSDGGNYGYTF.

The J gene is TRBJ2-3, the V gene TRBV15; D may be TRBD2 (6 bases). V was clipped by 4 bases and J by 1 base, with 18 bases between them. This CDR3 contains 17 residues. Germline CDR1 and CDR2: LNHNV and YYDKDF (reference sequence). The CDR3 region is CATSKFRRTTGTDTQYF. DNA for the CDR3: TGTGCCACCAGCAAATTTAGACGGACTACCGGCACAGATACGCAGTATTTT.

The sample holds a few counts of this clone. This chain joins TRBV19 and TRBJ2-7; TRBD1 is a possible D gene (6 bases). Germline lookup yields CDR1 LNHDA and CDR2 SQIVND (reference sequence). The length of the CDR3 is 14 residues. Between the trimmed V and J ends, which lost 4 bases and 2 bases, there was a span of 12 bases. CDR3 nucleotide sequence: TGTGCCAGTAGTACATCAACAGGGACCTACGAGCAGTACTTC. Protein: CASSTSTGTYEQYF.

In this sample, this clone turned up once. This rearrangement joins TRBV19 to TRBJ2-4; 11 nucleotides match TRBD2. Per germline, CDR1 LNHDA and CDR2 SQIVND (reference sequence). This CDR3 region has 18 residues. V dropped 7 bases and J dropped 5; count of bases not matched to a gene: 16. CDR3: CASNDRRWGGLAENIQYF. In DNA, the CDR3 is TGTGCCAGTAACGATCGGAGGTGGGGGGGACTAGCGGAAAACATTCAGTACTTC.

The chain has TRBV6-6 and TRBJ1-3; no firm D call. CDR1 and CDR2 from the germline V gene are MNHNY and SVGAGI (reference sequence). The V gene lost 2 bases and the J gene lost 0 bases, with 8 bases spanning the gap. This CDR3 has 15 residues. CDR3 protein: CASSYNSLSGNTIYF. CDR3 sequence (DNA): TGTGCCAGCAGTTACAACAGCCTCTCTGGAAACACCATATATTTT.

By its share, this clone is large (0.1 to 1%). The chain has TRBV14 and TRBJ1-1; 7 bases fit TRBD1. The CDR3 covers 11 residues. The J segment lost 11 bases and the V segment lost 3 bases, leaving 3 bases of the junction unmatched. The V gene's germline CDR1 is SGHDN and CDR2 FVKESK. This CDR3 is CASSQSGGAFF. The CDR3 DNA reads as TGTGCCAGCAGCCAGTCAGGGGGGGCTTTCTTT.

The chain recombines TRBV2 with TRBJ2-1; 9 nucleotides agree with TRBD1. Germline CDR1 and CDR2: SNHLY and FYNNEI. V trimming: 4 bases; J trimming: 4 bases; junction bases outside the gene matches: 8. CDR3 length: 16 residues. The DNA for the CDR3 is TGTGCCAGCAGTGGGGGATTGGACAGGGGATACAATGAGCAGTTCTTC. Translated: CASSGGLDRGYNEQFF.

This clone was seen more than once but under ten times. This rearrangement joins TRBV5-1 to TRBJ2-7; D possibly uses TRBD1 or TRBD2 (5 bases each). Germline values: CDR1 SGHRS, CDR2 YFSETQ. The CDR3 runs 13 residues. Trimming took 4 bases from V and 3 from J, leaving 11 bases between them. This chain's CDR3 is CASSPWDGYEQYF. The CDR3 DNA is TGCGCCAGCAGCCCATGGGACGGCTACGAGCAGTACTTC.

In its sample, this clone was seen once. CDR3 sequence reads: CASSQGTGSYEQYF. The DNA for the CDR3 is TGTGCCAGCAGCCAAGGGACAGGCTCCTACGAGCAGTACTTC. This chain joins TRBV7-2 and TRBJ2-7; 8 bases match TRBD1. The CDR3 extends over 14 amino acids. Germline CDR1 reads SGHTA; CDR2 reads FQGNSA. V shed 5 bases, J shed 0 bases, and the junction held 3 bases outside the gene matches.

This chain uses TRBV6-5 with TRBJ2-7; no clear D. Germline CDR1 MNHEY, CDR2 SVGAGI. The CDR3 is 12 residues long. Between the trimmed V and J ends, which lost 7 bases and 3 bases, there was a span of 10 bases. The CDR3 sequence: CASMDVGYEQYF. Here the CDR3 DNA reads TGTGCCAGCATGGACGTGGGCTACGAGCAGTACTTC.

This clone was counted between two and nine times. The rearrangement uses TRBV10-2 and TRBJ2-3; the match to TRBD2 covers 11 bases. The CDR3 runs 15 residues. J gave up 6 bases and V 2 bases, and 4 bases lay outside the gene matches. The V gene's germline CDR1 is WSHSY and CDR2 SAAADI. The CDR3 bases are TGCGCCAGCAGTGAGATAGGACTAGCGGGCGATACGCAGTATTTT. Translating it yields CASSEIGLAGDTQYF.

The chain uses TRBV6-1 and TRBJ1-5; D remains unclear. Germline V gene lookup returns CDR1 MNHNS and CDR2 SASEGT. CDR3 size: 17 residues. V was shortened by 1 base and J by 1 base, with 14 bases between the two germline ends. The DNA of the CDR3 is TGTGCCAGCAGTGAAGGGGTCTGGGGTTCAAGCAATCAGCCCCAGCATTTT. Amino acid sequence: CASSEGVWGSSNQPQHF.

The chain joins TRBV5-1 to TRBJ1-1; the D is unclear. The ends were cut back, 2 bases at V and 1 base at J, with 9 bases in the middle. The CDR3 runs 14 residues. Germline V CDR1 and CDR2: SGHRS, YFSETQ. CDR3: CASSFGWENTEAFF. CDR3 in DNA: TGCGCCAGCAGCTTTGGGTGGGAGAACACTGAAGCTTTCTTT.

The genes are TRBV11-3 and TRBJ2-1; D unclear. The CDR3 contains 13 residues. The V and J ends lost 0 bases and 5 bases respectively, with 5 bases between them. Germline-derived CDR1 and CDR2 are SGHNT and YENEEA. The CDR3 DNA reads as TGTGCCAGCAGCTTAGATATTAACAATGAGCAGTTCTTC. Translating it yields CASSLDINNEQFF.

DNA for the CDR3: TGTGCCAGCAGCCGGTCCTACAATGAGCAGTTCTTC. It specifies CASSRSYNEQFF. The chain joins TRBV6-5 to TRBJ2-1; no clear D gene. V lost 6 bases and J 1 base, leaving 4 bases between the germline ends. The CDR3 spans 12 residues. Germline assignment: CDR1 MNHEY and CDR2 SVGAGI.

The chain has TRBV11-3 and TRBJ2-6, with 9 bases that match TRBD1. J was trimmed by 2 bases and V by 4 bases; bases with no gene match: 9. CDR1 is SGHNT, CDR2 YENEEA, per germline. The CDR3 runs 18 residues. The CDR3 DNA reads TGTGCCAGCAGCTCCCCAGGTGGGACAGGGCCTGGGGCCAACGTCCTGACTTTC. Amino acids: CASSSPGGTGPGANVLTF.

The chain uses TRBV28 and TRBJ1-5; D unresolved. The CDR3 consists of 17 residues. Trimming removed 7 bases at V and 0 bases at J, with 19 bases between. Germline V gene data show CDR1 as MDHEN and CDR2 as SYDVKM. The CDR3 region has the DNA TGTGCCAGCAATTCGGACGCCTGGCCCTATAGCAATCAGCCCCAGCATTTT. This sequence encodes CASNSDAWPYSNQPQHF.

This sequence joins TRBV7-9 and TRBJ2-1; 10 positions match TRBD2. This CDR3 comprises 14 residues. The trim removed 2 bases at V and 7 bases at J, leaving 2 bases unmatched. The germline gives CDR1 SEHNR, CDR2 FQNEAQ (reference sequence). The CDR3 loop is CASSLTGLANEQFF. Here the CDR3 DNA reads TGTGCCAGCAGCTTAACGGGACTAGCGAATGAGCAGTTCTTC.

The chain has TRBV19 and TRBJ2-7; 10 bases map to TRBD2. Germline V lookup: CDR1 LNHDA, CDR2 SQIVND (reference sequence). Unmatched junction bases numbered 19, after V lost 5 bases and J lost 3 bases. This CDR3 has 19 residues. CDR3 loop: CASSLGLATGGGKYYEQYF. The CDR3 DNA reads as TGTGCCAGTAGTCTGGGACTAGCGACCGGAGGAGGGAAATACTACGAGCAGTACTTC.

The CDR3 reads CASSQDSYGYTF. CDR3 in DNA: TGTGCCAGCAGCCAAGACAGCTATGGCTACACCTTC. This chain connects TRBV5-6 to TRBJ1-2, with D possibly being TRBD1 (5 bases). The CDR3 covers 12 residues. Trimming shortened V by 4 bases and J by 4 bases, and 8 bases separated the two germline ends. CDR1 and CDR2 (germline): SGHDT, YYEEEE. The complete variable domain, with remaining parts taken from reference TRBV5-6 and TRBJ1-2, reads DAGVTQSPTHLIKTRGQQVTLRCSPKSGHDTVSWYQQALGQGPQFIFQYYEEEERQRGNFPDRFSGHQFPNYSSELNVNALLLGDSALYLCASSQDSYGYTFGSGTRLTVV.

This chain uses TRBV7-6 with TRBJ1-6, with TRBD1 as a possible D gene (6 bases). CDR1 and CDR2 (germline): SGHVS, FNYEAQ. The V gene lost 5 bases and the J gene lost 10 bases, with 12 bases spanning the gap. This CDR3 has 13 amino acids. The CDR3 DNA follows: TGTGCCAGCAGCACTCCAGGGGAGTCACCCCTCCACTTT. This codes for CASSTPGESPLHF.

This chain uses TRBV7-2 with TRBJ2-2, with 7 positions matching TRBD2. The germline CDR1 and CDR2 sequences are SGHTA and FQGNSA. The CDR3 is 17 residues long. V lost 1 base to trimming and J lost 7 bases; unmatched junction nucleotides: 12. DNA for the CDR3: TGTGCCAGCAGCTTAGACTGGCGGGAGAGGCGGGGCGGGGAGCTGTTTTTT. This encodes CASSLDWRERRGGELFF.

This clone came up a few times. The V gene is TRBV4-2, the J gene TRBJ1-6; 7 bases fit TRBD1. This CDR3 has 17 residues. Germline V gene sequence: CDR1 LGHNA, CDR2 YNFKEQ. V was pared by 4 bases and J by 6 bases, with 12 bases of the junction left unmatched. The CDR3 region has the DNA TGTGCCAGCAGCCCGCCTACAGGGGAATTGGGTAATTCACCCCTCCACTTT. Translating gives CASSPPTGELGNSPLHF.

The CDR3 is CASSLREVTIYGYTF. CDR3 bases: TGTGCCAGCAGCTTGCGGGAAGTCACTATTTATGGCTACACCTTC. This rearrangement joins TRBV5-4 to TRBJ1-2, with unresolved D. The ends were cut back, 1 base at V and 5 bases at J, with 15 bases in the middle. The germline CDR1 and CDR2 sequences are SGHNT and YYREEE (reference sequence). The CDR3 totals 15 residues. Full variable domain (remainder filled in from reference TRBV5-4 and TRBJ1-2): ETGVTQSPTHLIKTRGQQVTLRCSSQSGHNTVSWYQQALGQGPQFIFQYYREEENGRGNFPPRFSGLQFPNYSSELNVNALELDDSALYLCASSLREVTIYGYTFGSGTRLTVV.